The next 28 T cell receptor beta chains were all read from a single sample in a study of blood T cell repertoires in COVID-19. Method: immunoSEQ multiplex PCR; TCRdb's copy keeps in-frame clones and lacks some. This table has about 70,000 clones, 65% to 85% appearing once. The sequenced material came from peripheral blood. These receptors came from a woman aged 55-69 years with acute or convalescent COVID-19.

This clone was seen a single time. The gene calls are TRBV18 and TRBJ1-5; the D gene is possibly TRBD1 (6 bases). This CDR3 comprises 14 residues. Trimming took 3 bases from V and 5 from J, leaving 11 bases between them. The V gene's germline CDR1 is KGHSH and CDR2 LQKENI. CDR3 coding DNA: TGTGCCAGCTCACCGGGACAAGCCTATCAGCCCCAGCATTTT. It translates to CASSPGQAYQPQHF.

This rearrangement joins TRBV9 to TRBJ2-2; tentative D call: TRBD1 (5 bases). The CDR3 length is 14 residues. Germline V lookup: CDR1 SGDLS, CDR2 YYNGEE. Trimming took off 2 bases at V and 8 bases at J, with 13 bases between the two ends. CDR3 residues: CASSVIGHRGELFF. The CDR3 DNA follows: TGTGCCAGCAGCGTTATCGGCCACAGGGGGGAGCTGTTTTTT.

This chain joins TRBV28 and TRBJ1-6; D gene unclear. Trimming took 6 bases from V and 0 from J, leaving 12 bases between them. The CDR3 length is 16 residues. Germline-derived CDR1 and CDR2 are MDHEN and SYDVKM. The CDR3: CASSHGGSSYNSPLHF. The CDR3 coding sequence is TGTGCCAGCAGCCACGGCGGCAGCTCCTATAATTCACCCCTCCACTTT.

The gene calls are TRBV2 and TRBJ2-5, with D tentatively TRBD1 (6 bases). This CDR3 region has 17 residues. V was trimmed by 3 bases and J by 1 base, leaving 18 bases between them. Germline V gives CDR1 SNHLY, CDR2 FYNNEI. Written as DNA, the CDR3 is TGTGCCAGCAGTGAGTCCAGGGGTCCAGCGACCCAAGAGACCCAGTACTTC. Residues: CASSESRGPATQETQYF.

For the CDR3, the DNA is TGTGCCAGCAGCCCATCCAACAGGGTCGGGGAGACCCAGTACTTC. Protein: CASSPSNRVGETQYF. The chain joins TRBV7-2 to TRBJ2-5, with TRBD1 as a possible D gene (6 bases). This CDR3 has 15 amino acids. Germline V gene sequence: CDR1 SGHTA, CDR2 FQGNSA. Between the trimmed V and J ends, which lost 5 bases and 5 bases, there was a span of 18 bases.

J is TRBJ1-1 and V is TRBV7-9; 8 bases line up with TRBD1. This CDR3 spans 15 amino acids. The J segment lost 0 bases and the V segment lost 5 bases, leaving 5 bases of the junction unmatched. Germline CDR1 and CDR2: SEHNR and FQNEAQ (reference sequence). DNA for the CDR3: TGTGCCAGCAGCCCGCAGACAGGGGTGAACACTGAAGCTTTCTTT. Its protein is CASSPQTGVNTEAFF.

The chain uses TRBV7-9 and TRBJ2-1; 7 bases match TRBD1. Germline V gives CDR1 SEHNR, CDR2 FQNEAQ (reference sequence). The CDR3 has 16 amino acids. Losses at the gene ends were 1 base for V and 9 bases for J; bases not matched to a gene: 12. CDR3 amino acids: CASSLVGRGSGSEQFF. Here the CDR3 DNA reads TGTGCCAGCAGCTTAGTAGGCAGGGGGAGTGGCAGTGAGCAGTTCTTC.

This chain links TRBV18 with TRBJ1-1; TRBD1 matches 7 bases. The CDR3 is made up of 13 amino acids. Germline loops: CDR1 KGHSH, CDR2 LQKENI. V lost 3 bases and J lost 4; bases outside the gene matches: 2. CDR3 protein: CASSPTGFTEAFF. The CDR3 nucleotides are TGTGCCAGCTCACCGACAGGGTTCACTGAAGCTTTCTTT.

J is TRBJ2-5 and V is TRBV30; D may be TRBD1 (7 bases). Germline CDR1 is GTSNPN and CDR2 is SVGIG (reference sequence). Trimming pared 2 bases from V and 5 bases from J, leaving 21 bases between. This CDR3 region has 16 residues. The DNA for the CDR3 is TGTGCCTGGAGTATGCGCACCAGGGGGGCGCGGGAGACCCAGTACTTC. It yields the protein CAWSMRTRGARETQYF.

In its sample, this clone was seen a few times. CDR3 DNA: TGTGCCAGCAGCCCGCACTACGATACCGGGGAGCTGTTTTTT. As protein: CASSPHYDTGELFF. The chain couples TRBV11-1 to TRBJ2-2, with no clear D. The length of the CDR3 is 14 residues. Germline lookup yields CDR1 SGHAT and CDR2 FQDESV (reference sequence). V was pared by 5 bases and J by 5 bases, with 12 bases between.

This chain joins TRBV5-1 and TRBJ2-1; 7 bases are a match to TRBD2. Germline-derived CDR1 and CDR2 are SGHRS and YFSETQ. V shed 4 bases and J 8 bases; nucleotides not matched to a gene: 18. This CDR3 is 17 amino acids long. CDR3 sequence (DNA): TGCGCCAGCAGCCCCCCAGTGGGGGGGAAGGGGACGGATGAGCAGTTCTTC. It codes for CASSPPVGGKGTDEQFF.

The J gene is TRBJ2-7, the V gene TRBV4-1; 8 nucleotides line up with TRBD1. Germline V gene lookup returns CDR1 MGHRA and CDR2 YSYEKL. V dropped 0 bases and J dropped 2; count of bases not matched to a gene: 9. The CDR3 is 17 residues long. CDR3 sequence (DNA): TGCGCCAGCAGCCAAGATTCTAGGACAGGGTCCACCTACGAGCAGTACTTC. The encoded protein is CASSQDSRTGSTYEQYF.

The rearrangement joins TRBV19 to TRBJ2-1, with TRBD2 as a possible D gene (5 bases). The V end lost 5 bases, the J end lost 8 bases, and 13 bases lay between the germline ends. Germline V gene sequence: CDR1 LNHDA, CDR2 SQIVND (reference sequence). This CDR3 is 13 amino acids long. CDR3 in DNA: TGTGCCAGTAGTTGGCCATTTAGCGATGAGCAGTTCTTC. Translation gives CASSWPFSDEQFF.

The chain carries TRBV6-5 and TRBJ2-2; D is perhaps TRBD2 (6 bases). Germline V gene sequence: CDR1 MNHEY, CDR2 SVGAGI. This CDR3 contains 14 residues. V lost 6 bases to trimming and J lost 3 bases, with 11 bases between them. The CDR3 DNA is TGTGCCAGCAGGGCCGGGGGACACACCGGGGAGCTGTTTTTT. Encoded protein: CASRAGGHTGELFF.

This chain joins TRBV15 and TRBJ2-3; 7 bases are shared with TRBD1. The CDR3 has 16 residues. Germline CDR1 is LNHNV and CDR2 is YYDKDF (reference sequence). V dropped 6 bases and J dropped 8; count of bases not matched to a gene: 17. CDR3 in amino acids: CATRGQDLTGAPTQYF. CDR3 DNA: TGTGCCACCAGGGGCCAGGACCTTACAGGGGCGCCTACGCAGTATTTT.

This clone turned up a few times. The rearrangement uses TRBV4-1 and TRBJ1-1; no clear D gene. V was cut by 1 base and J by 3 bases, with 9 bases left in between. The length of the CDR3 is 14 residues. Germline lookup yields CDR1 MGHRA and CDR2 YSYEKL. CDR3 sequence: CASSQGRLDTEAFF. DNA for the CDR3: TGCGCCAGCAGCCAAGGCAGGTTGGACACTGAAGCTTTCTTT.

The CDR3 loop reads CASSLTGKTEAFF. The CDR3 coding sequence is TGTGCCAGCAGCCTAACAGGAAAAACTGAAGCTTTCTTT. The chain links TRBV11-2 to TRBJ1-1, with a possible D match to TRBD1 (5 bases). The CDR3 runs to 13 residues. The V end was cut by 5 bases, the J end by 5 bases, with 12 bases between. Germline V gives CDR1 SGHAT, CDR2 FQNNGV.

This chain uses TRBV28 with TRBJ1-1, with 7 bases identical to TRBD1. J gave up 7 bases and V 8 bases, and 10 bases lay outside the gene matches. Per the germline V gene, CDR1 is MDHEN and CDR2 is SYDVKM. The CDR3 length is 13 residues. CDR3 nucleotide sequence: TGTGCCAGCGTCGGACAGGTTTTCATTGAAGCTTTCTTT. This gives the protein CASVGQVFIEAFF.

This chain connects TRBV7-6 to TRBJ2-7; TRBD1 aligns across 9 bases. CDR1 and CDR2 from the germline V gene are SGHVS and FNYEAQ. The CDR3 sequence is 14 residues long. With V trimmed by 5 bases and J by 12 bases, 14 bases remained unmatched. In DNA form, the CDR3 reads TGTGCCAGCAGCGGGGGAACAGGGGGCGCCCCCTTGTACTTC. Translation gives CASSGGTGGAPLYF.

This sequence joins TRBV7-9 and TRBJ2-5, with a tentative D call TRBD1 (6 bases). Germline V gene data show CDR1 as SEHNR and CDR2 as FQNEAQ (reference sequence). This CDR3 region has 14 residues. V dropped 11 bases and J dropped 1 base, with 17 bases sitting between them. CDR3 bases: TGTGCCGGTGAAACCGGGACACTCCAAGAGACCCAGTACTTC. It translates to CAGETGTLQETQYF.

The V and J genes are TRBV25-1 and TRBJ1-2; the match to TRBD1 covers 7 bases. Germline loops: CDR1 MGHDK, CDR2 SYGVNS. This CDR3 has 15 residues. The J segment lost 8 bases and the V segment lost 0 bases, leaving 9 bases of the junction unmatched. The CDR3 reads CASSEYPGGRGGYTF. In DNA form, the CDR3 reads TGTGCCAGCAGTGAATACCCAGGGGGTCGAGGCGGCTACACCTTC.

This sequence joins TRBV28 and TRBJ1-2; 11 nucleotides match TRBD1. Germline V gives CDR1 MDHEN, CDR2 SYDVKM. V dropped 6 bases and J dropped 0; count of bases not matched to a gene: 12. The length of the CDR3 is 18 residues. This chain's CDR3 is CASRTGTGGSSSNYGYTF. CDR3 bases: TGTGCCAGCAGAACGGGGACAGGGGGATCTTCCTCTAACTATGGCTACACCTTC.

V and J are TRBV30 and TRBJ2-5; no firm D call. With 5 bases removed from V and 4 bases from J, the gap between germline ends came to 11 bases. This CDR3 comprises 12 residues. The germline V gene has CDR1 GTSNPN and CDR2 SVGIG (reference sequence). The CDR3 nucleotides are TGTGCCTGGTCCCGGTCCCGAGAGACCCAGTACTTC. This codes for CAWSRSRETQYF.

Comment on this clone: No DNA is shown, since the ends of the CDR3 on it are uncertain; the CDR3 is the one TCRdb lists. V is TRBV15 and J is TRBJ1-3; the D segment call TRBD1 is taken from the table without a DNA check. From its first to its last residue, the CDR3 has 14 amino acids. The V gene's germline CDR1 is LNHNV and CDR2 YYDKDF (reference sequence). The CDR3 here is CATSGYRDQTPYIF.

For the CDR3, the DNA is TGTGCCAGCAGGATTGAGGGGGCCTCCTACAATGAGCAGTTCTTC. This gives the protein CASRIEGASYNEQFF. The V and J genes are TRBV6-5 and TRBJ2-1, with TRBD1 matching 7 bases. CDR3 size: 15 residues. CDR1 is MNHEY, CDR2 SVGAGI, per germline. J gave up 0 bases and V 6 bases, and 5 bases lay outside the gene matches.

V usage is TRBV6-1 and J usage is TRBJ2-3; 10 bases are shared with TRBD2. With 1 base clipped from V and 8 bases from J, the junction kept 9 bases outside the gene matches. Germline V gene lookup returns CDR1 MNHNS and CDR2 SASEGT. This CDR3 comprises 16 residues. The CDR3 sequence is CASSEDLAGDLGTQYF. Written as DNA, the CDR3 is TGTGCCAGCAGTGAAGATCTAGCGGGAGACTTGGGTACGCAGTATTTT.

The chain couples TRBV28 to TRBJ2-5; tentatively, D is TRBD1 (6 bases). V lost 7 bases and J 5 bases, leaving 14 bases between the germline ends. The CDR3 sequence is 13 residues long. Germline V gene sequence: CDR1 MDHEN, CDR2 SYDVKM. CDR3 sequence: CASKQGPRETQYF. In nucleotides, the CDR3 is TGTGCCAGCAAGCAGGGGCCTAGGGAGACCCAGTACTTC.

The rearrangement joins TRBV6-2 or TRBV6-3 to TRBJ2-7; 7 positions agree with TRBD2. The trim removed 5 bases at V and 2 bases at J, leaving 9 bases unmatched. Germline CDR1 reads MNHEY; CDR2 reads SVGEGT. The CDR3 contains 15 residues. The CDR3 DNA reads TGTGCCAGCAGTCCCGTGGGGACTATTCCCTACGAGCAGTACTTC. Protein product: CASSPVGTIPYEQYF.